These 18 T cell receptor beta chains share one sample of origin, sequenced in a study of blood T cell repertoires in COVID-19. Generated by immunoSEQ multiplex PCR, the TCRdb table keeps only in-frame clones and is missing some. The data hold some 70,000 clones, with around four fifths observed a single time. Sequencing was done on a sample of peripheral blood. These receptors were obtained from a man aged 55 to 70 with COVID-19, enrolled during active disease.

The V call is TRBV11-3, the J call TRBJ2-2, with 7 positions matching TRBD2. V lost 4 bases and J lost 4; bases outside the gene matches: 9. Germline CDR1 reads SGHNT; CDR2 reads YENEEA. CDR3 length: 16 residues. The DNA for the CDR3 is TGTGCCAGCAGCTCGACAAGCGGGGCCCTCACCGGGGAGCTGTTTTTT. Its protein is CASSSTSGALTGELFF. Full variable domain (outside the CDR3, taken from reference TRBV11-3 and TRBJ2-2): EAGVVQSPRYKIIEKKQPVAFWCNPISGHNTLYWYLQNLGQGPELLIRYENEEAVDDSQLPKDRFSAERLKGVDSTLKIQPAELGDSAVYLCASSSTSGALTGELFFGEGSRLTVL.

This rearrangement joins TRBV7-9 to TRBJ1-6, with no clear D. The V end was cut by 3 bases, the J end by 9 bases, with 12 bases between. Per the germline V gene, CDR1 is SEHNR and CDR2 is FQNEAQ (reference sequence). CDR3 length: 14 amino acids. This chain's CDR3 is CASSFRGVRSPLHF. The CDR3 DNA follows: TGTGCCAGCAGCTTTCGGGGAGTTCGTTCACCCCTCCACTTT.

The V gene is TRBV6-2 or TRBV6-3, the J gene TRBJ2-3; 10 bases match TRBD2. CDR1 MNHEY and CDR2 SVGEGT come from the germline V gene. Trimming cost V 6 bases and J 3 bases; bases outside gene matches: 6. This CDR3 is 15 amino acids long. The CDR3 protein is CASSLLAGATDTQYF. Here the CDR3 DNA reads TGTGCCAGCAGCCTGCTAGCGGGAGCGACAGATACGCAGTATTTT.

This chain connects TRBV20-1 to TRBJ2-3; D call uncertain. The CDR3 is 11 residues long. Trimming removed 1 base from V and 11 bases from J, with 10 bases in between. Germline CDR1 reads DFQATT; CDR2 reads SNEGSKA (reference sequence). The CDR3 loop reads CSARVPTGQYF. The CDR3 bases are TGCAGTGCTAGAGTCCCTACCGGGCAGTATTTT.

At least ten counts were recorded for this clone. This chain uses TRBV2 with TRBJ1-3; D unresolved. The V gene's germline CDR1 is SNHLY and CDR2 FYNNEI. The CDR3 length is 14 residues. Trimming took 1 base from V and 4 from J, leaving 8 bases between them. The CDR3 DNA sequence: TGTGCCAGCAGTGAAGGGTCAGGAGGAAACACCATATATTTT. Its translation is CASSEGSGGNTIYF.

This rearrangement joins TRBV6-1 to TRBJ2-7; no firm D call. This CDR3 is built from 15 residues. Germline lookup yields CDR1 MNHNS and CDR2 SASEGT. The V and J ends lost 2 bases and 2 bases respectively, with 13 bases between them. CDR3 sequence reads: CASSEFGLDAYEQYF. CDR3 DNA: TGTGCCAGCAGTGAATTTGGCCTCGATGCCTACGAGCAGTACTTC.

This chain links TRBV30 with TRBJ2-2; 7 bases fit TRBD1. The CDR3 is made up of 12 amino acids. Germline CDR1 reads GTSNPN; CDR2 reads SVGIG (reference sequence). CDR3 in DNA: TGTGGTCGGGACAGGAACACCGGGGAGCTGTTTTTT. It codes for CGRDRNTGELFF.

V usage is TRBV2 and J usage is TRBJ2-7, with TRBD2 identical over 13 bases. Germline V lookup: CDR1 SNHLY, CDR2 FYNNEI. The V segment lost 8 bases and the J segment 9 bases; nucleotides outside the gene matches: 10. The CDR3 runs 14 residues. As DNA, the CDR3 is TGTGCCAGCGTCCCGGGACTAGCGGGATATCCGCAGTACTTC. Protein product: CASVPGLAGYPQYF.

This rearrangement joins TRBV15 to TRBJ1-3; 9 positions match TRBD1. The CDR3 length is 15 residues. V dropped 4 bases and J dropped 2; count of bases not matched to a gene: 3. Germline V gene lookup returns CDR1 LNHNV and CDR2 YYDKDF (reference sequence). In DNA form, the CDR3 reads TGTGCCACCAGCAATAGACAGGGGGCTGGAAACACCATATATTTT. It specifies CATSNRQGAGNTIYF.

The J gene is TRBJ2-5, the V gene TRBV7-6; 10 bases align to TRBD2. CDR3 length equals 16 residues. Trimming took 5 bases from V and 2 from J; bases not matched to a gene: 8. CDR1 is SGHVS, CDR2 FNYEAQ, per germline. The CDR3 spells CASSPISGGTQETQYF. DNA of the CDR3: TGTGCCAGCAGCCCGATTAGCGGGGGGACTCAAGAGACCCAGTACTTC. Combining the CDR3 with reference TRBV7-6 and TRBJ2-5 gives the whole variable domain GAGVSQSPRYKVTKRGQDVALRCDPISGHVSLYWYRQALGQGPEFLTYFNYEAQQDKSGLPNDRFSAERPEGSISTLTIQRTEQRDSAMYRCASSPISGGTQETQYFGPGTRLLVL.

The chain is built from TRBV7-9 and TRBJ2-7; weak D call: TRBD2 (5 bases). Germline V CDR1 and CDR2: SEHNR, FQNEAQ (reference sequence). CDR3 length equals 14 residues. The ends were cut back, 2 bases at V and 5 bases at J, with 13 bases in the middle. CDR3 DNA: TGTGCCAGCAGCTTATCAGGCGGGCGGAACGAGCAGTACTTC. It is translated as CASSLSGGRNEQYF.

In this sample, this clone turned up a few times. The CDR3 DNA reads as TGTGCCAGCAGTGACCCGGACGGGAAAGAGACCCAGTACTTC. It codes for CASSDPDGKETQYF. The genes are TRBV7-9 and TRBJ2-5, with a possible D match to TRBD2 (5 bases). This CDR3 is built from 14 residues. V gave up 6 bases and J gave up 3 bases, with 14 bases separating them. CDR1 is SEHNR, CDR2 FQNEAQ, per germline (reference sequence). The variable domain in full, with the rest retrieved from reference TRBV7-9 and TRBJ2-5, is DTGVSQNPRHKITKRGQNVTFRCDPISEHNRLYWYRQTLGQGPEFLTYFQNEAQLEKSRLLSDRFSAERPKGSFSTLEIQRTEQGDSAMYLCASSDPDGKETQYFGPGTRLLVL.

This clone was observed a handful of times. The chain uses TRBV28 and TRBJ1-3; a possible D gene is TRBD1 (6 bases). The CDR3 runs 16 residues. From germline, CDR1 is MDHEN and CDR2 SYDVKM. V lost 7 bases and J 4 bases, leaving 20 bases between the germline ends. The CDR3 reads CASITGHPSGGNTIYF. CDR3 nucleotides: TGTGCCAGCATTACAGGGCACCCCTCAGGGGGAAACACCATATATTTT.

The rearrangement joins TRBV9 to TRBJ1-4; TRBD1 aligns across 7 bases. Germline V CDR1 and CDR2: SGDLS, YYNGEE. This CDR3 comprises 16 residues. With 2 bases clipped from V and 0 bases from J, the junction kept 4 bases outside the gene matches. CDR3 loop: CASSVGQFATNEKLFF. Here the CDR3 DNA reads TGTGCCAGCAGCGTGGGACAGTTTGCAACTAATGAAAAACTGTTTTTT.

The chain employs TRBV3-1 (or the pseudogene TRBV3-2) and TRBJ1-6, with 7 bases identical to TRBD1. In germline, CDR1 is LGHDT, CDR2 YNNKEL (reference sequence). The CDR3 runs to 16 residues. The V gene end was trimmed by 5 bases and the J gene end by 7 bases; junction bases not matched to a gene: 11. The CDR3 nucleotides are TGTGCCAGCAGCAAGAACTCGGGACAGATGAATTCACCCCTCCACTTT. The encoded protein is CASSKNSGQMNSPLHF.

This chain's CDR3 is CASSPLGGTGGENTIYF. The CDR3 DNA sequence: TGTGCCAGCAGCCCCTTGGGGGGGACAGGGGGCGAAAACACCATATATTTT. The V call is TRBV3-1 (or the pseudogene TRBV3-2), the J call TRBJ1-3; 12 positions agree with TRBD1. Per the germline V gene, CDR1 is LGHDT and CDR2 is YNNKEL (reference sequence). This CDR3 has 17 amino acids. Trimming took 4 bases from V and 6 from J; bases not matched to a gene: 10.

This chain links TRBV28 with TRBJ1-4, with D unclear. Germline-derived CDR1 and CDR2 are MDHEN and SYDVKM. Trimming removed 6 bases from V and 5 bases from J, with 7 bases in between. This CDR3 has 12 residues. CDR3 DNA: TGTGCCAGCAGGGTAGTAAATGAAAAACTGTTTTTT. Its protein is CASRVVNEKLFF.

The genes are TRBV11-2 and TRBJ1-1; the match to TRBD1 covers 11 bases. The CDR3 consists of 15 residues. Germline V gives CDR1 SGHAT, CDR2 FQNNGV. With 5 bases clipped from V and 5 bases from J, the junction kept 7 bases outside the gene matches. CDR3 bases: TGTGCCAGCAGCATCGGGACAGGGGGAAGGACTGAAGCTTTCTTT. Translation gives CASSIGTGGRTEAFF.